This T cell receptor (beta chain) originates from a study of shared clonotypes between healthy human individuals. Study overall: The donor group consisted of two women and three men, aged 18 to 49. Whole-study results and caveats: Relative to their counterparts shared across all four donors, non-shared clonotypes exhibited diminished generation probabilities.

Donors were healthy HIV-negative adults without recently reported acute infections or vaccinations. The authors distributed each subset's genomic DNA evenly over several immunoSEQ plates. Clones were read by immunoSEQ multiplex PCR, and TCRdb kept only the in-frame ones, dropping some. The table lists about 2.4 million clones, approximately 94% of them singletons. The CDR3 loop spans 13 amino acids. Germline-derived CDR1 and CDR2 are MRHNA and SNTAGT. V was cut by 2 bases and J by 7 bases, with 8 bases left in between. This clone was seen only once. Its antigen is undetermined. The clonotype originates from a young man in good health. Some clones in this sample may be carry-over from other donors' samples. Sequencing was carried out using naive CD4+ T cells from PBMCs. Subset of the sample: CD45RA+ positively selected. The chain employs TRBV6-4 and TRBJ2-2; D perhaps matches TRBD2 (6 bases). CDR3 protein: CASSDDGGGELFF. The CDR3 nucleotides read TGTGCCAGCAGTGACGACGGGGGCGGGGAGCTGTTTTTT.